This T cell receptor beta chain was observed in a study of T cell responses to AZD1222 COVID-19 vaccine. Overall study results and limits: The study reported that nearly half of spike-specific TCRs target unmutated variant regions. CD4 TCRs linked to vaccination spanned spike, dominating at 160-218 and 743-854. Increases in Spike-specific TCR breadth and depth were seen after two AZD1222 doses.

This clone has just one count. Its cognate antigen is unknown. Second-dose recipients at about 4 or about 12 weeks were treated as one pooled group. This table comes from immunoSEQ multiplex PCR, and its TCRdb copy is limited to in-frame clones, with some not included. The table has 95,000 to 110,000 clones, about 85% seen once. The specimen comprised peripheral blood, sampled 28 days after the second AZD1222 dose. This sequence originates from an adult who received the AZD1222 COVID-19 vaccine.

The CDR3 reads CASSLDRGITDTQYF. The CDR3, as DNA: TGTGCCAGCAGCTTAGATCGGGGAATCACAGATACGCAGTATTTT. This sequence joins TRBV7-9 and TRBJ2-3; possibly TRBD2 for D (5 bases). V was cut by 1 base and J by 2 bases, with 10 bases left in between. Per the germline V gene, CDR1 is SEHNR and CDR2 is FQNEAQ (reference sequence). CDR3 length: 15 residues.